Listed below are T cell receptor beta chains from one sample, sequenced in a study of identical twins. TCRdb re-analysed the 5' RACE reads in MiXCR, keeping a single row per CDR3 protein. The sample holds 250,000 or so distinct CDR3 sequences, around 8.8% seen once. These data were also reused for a study on yellow fever vaccine responses in identical twins.

Sequencing was done on a sample of CD8+ T cells sorted from blood. Receptor source: a woman aged 18-29 years in good health. CDR3s include the opening cysteine and the closing phenylalanine or tryptophan. D genes are given only for firm matches. Size tells how often a clone was seen (once, few, many) or the class of an expanded clone, and some rows leave it out.

CDR3nt | CDR3aa | abundance | j_gene | d_gene | v_gene | len
TGTGCCAGCAGCTTAGGCCGAGTGGAGCAGTACTTC | CASSLGRVEQYF | many | TRBJ2-7 | . | TRBV7-9 | 12
TGTGCCAGCAGTATGGACTTTAGCCAGCCCCAGCATTTT | CASSMDFSQPQHF | many | TRBJ1-5 | . | TRBV7-9 | 13
TGTGCCAGCAGTCGTGGGTACGGACCCGGGGAGCTGTTTTTT | CASSRGYGPGELFF | few | TRBJ2-2 | . | TRBV7-6 | 14
TGCGCCAGCAACCTGGACAGGAGCTCCTACGAGCAGTACTTC | CASNLDRSSYEQYF | few | TRBJ2-7 | TRBD1 | TRBV10-2 | 14
TGTGCCACCTATCTAGCGGGGGGCACAGATACGCAGTATTTT | CATYLAGGTDTQYF | . | TRBJ2-3 | TRBD2 | TRBV2 | 14
TGTGCCAGCAGCTTAATCTCGCAAGAGACCCAGTACTTC | CASSLISQETQYF | . | TRBJ2-5 | . | TRBV7-9 | 13
TGTGCCCGCAGTGCGAGTTCTAGGTCCTCTACTAGCGTAAAGACCCAGTACTTC | CARSASSRSSTSVKTQYF | . | TRBJ2-5 | TRBD2 | TRBV12-3/TRBV12-4 | 18
TGTGCCAGCTCACCCTGGACCGAAGCAACTAGCACAGATACGCAGTATTTT | CASSPWTEATSTDTQYF | many | TRBJ2-3 | . | TRBV18 | 17
TGTGCCAGCAGCGCGCGGGACAGGGTTTGGTCAGATACGCAGTATTTT | CASSARDRVWSDTQYF | few | TRBJ2-3 | TRBD1 | TRBV9 | 16
TGTGCCAGCCTACGCTCATCTAGCACAGATACGCAGTATTTT | CASLRSSSTDTQYF | few | TRBJ2-3 | . | TRBV12-3/TRBV12-4 | 14
TGTGCCAGCTCACCAGCTGACAGAGTCTACGAGCAGTACTTC | CASSPADRVYEQYF | few | TRBJ2-7 | . | TRBV18 | 14
TGTGCCAGCAGTGAAACTGTTGACCCAGGCTACACCTTC | CASSETVDPGYTF | . | TRBJ1-2 | . | TRBV2 | 13
TGTGCCAGCAGCTTTGAGGGAACCGGGGAGCTGTTTTTT | CASSFEGTGELFF | many | TRBJ2-2 | . | TRBV11-2 | 13
TGTGCCATCAGTGAGTCGACAGGGATGAACACTGAAGCTTTCTTT | CAISESTGMNTEAFF | . | TRBJ1-1 | TRBD1 | TRBV10-3 | 15
TGTGCCAGCAGCCAAGACGGGGCGCGGATCTCTGAAGCTTTCTTT | CASSQDGARISEAFF | few | TRBJ1-1 | . | TRBV14 | 15
TGTGCCAGCAGTTTCCTAGAGGGAGCCAACGTCCTGACTTTC | CASSFLEGANVLTF | . | TRBJ2-6 | . | TRBV28 | 14
TGTGCCAGCAGCCCCAGGGGGACAGGGTATCAGCGGGGAACGAACACCGGGGAGCTGTTTTTT | CASSPRGTGYQRGTNTGELFF | . | TRBJ2-2 | TRBD1 | TRBV11-2 | 21
TGCAGTGCTCGAAGGGATGACAGGTTTTCGTCCTACGAGCAGTACTTC | CSARRDDRFSSYEQYF | . | TRBJ2-7 | . | TRBV20-1 | 16
TGTGCCAGCAGATCGACTAGCGGGAGGAGTAGCACAGATACGCAGTATTTT | CASRSTSGRSSTDTQYF | few | TRBJ2-3 | TRBD2 | TRBV4-2 | 17
TGTGCCACCGATAGCGGAAACTCCTACGAGCAGTACTTC | CATDSGNSYEQYF | . | TRBJ2-7 | . | TRBV6-2/TRBV6-3 | 13
TGTGCCAGCAGCTTAGTCCAGGGCTACTCCTACGAGCAGTACTTC | CASSLVQGYSYEQYF | . | TRBJ2-7 | . | TRBV7-9 | 15
TGCGCCAGCAGGTACTGGACAGAACAAGAGACCCAGTACTTC | CASRYWTEQETQYF | many | TRBJ2-5 | . | TRBV5-1 | 14
TGTGCCAGCAGCGGAGGGCCTTCCTACGAGCAGTACTTC | CASSGGPSYEQYF | many | TRBJ2-7 | . | TRBV7-9 | 13
TGTGCCAGCAGCCGGGACAGGAGGCCCTACGAGCAGTACTTC | CASSRDRRPYEQYF | . | TRBJ2-7 | TRBD1 | TRBV6-1 | 14
TGTGCCATCAGTGAGCCGGGACAAGCGGTGAACACCGGGGAGCTGTTTTTT | CAISEPGQAVNTGELFF | . | TRBJ2-2 | . | TRBV10-3 | 17
TGCGCCAGCAGCTTGGATCTAGCGGAGAGCTCCTACGAGCAGTACTTC | CASSLDLAESSYEQYF | . | TRBJ2-7 | TRBD2 | TRBV5-1 | 16
TGTGCCAGCAGCTTAGCGGCAGGCTCCACCGGGGAGCTGTTTTTT | CASSLAAGSTGELFF | many | TRBJ2-2 | . | TRBV7-8 | 15
TGTGCCACCAGTGATTTAGGACAGACCTACAATGAGCAGTTCTTC | CATSDLGQTYNEQFF | . | TRBJ2-1 | . | TRBV24-1 | 15
TGTGCCAGCAGCCAAGAGTGGGTTCTCTACGAGCAGTACTTC | CASSQEWVLYEQYF | few | TRBJ2-7 | . | TRBV4-2 | 14
TGTGCCAGCAGCCCCCTCTTGCCGGGGGCCCCCTACGAGCAGTACTTC | CASSPLLPGAPYEQYF | few | TRBJ2-7 | . | TRBV3-1 | 16
TGTGCCAGCAGCGTAGGGCAGGGGACAGATACGCAGTATTTT | CASSVGQGTDTQYF | few | TRBJ2-3 | . | TRBV9 | 14
TGTGCCAGCAGCCCCCCGAGGGCGGGAGAGACCCAGTACTTC | CASSPPRAGETQYF | . | TRBJ2-5 | . | TRBV7-8 | 14
TGCAGTGCTAGAGGGCTAGCGGAAATCAATGAGCAGTTCTTC | CSARGLAEINEQFF | few | TRBJ2-1 | TRBD2 | TRBV20-1 | 14
TGTGCCAGCAGCTCGTGGACAGGGGGCAGTGAGACCCAGTACTTC | CASSSWTGGSETQYF | few | TRBJ2-5 | TRBD1 | TRBV7-9 | 15
TGTGCCAGCAGCCAGATGGACAGGGGCTCGAACTACGAGCAGTACTTC | CASSQMDRGSNYEQYF | . | TRBJ2-7 | TRBD1 | TRBV3-1 | 16
TGCAGTGCTACTGAGCGGGGGTCATTAGATACGCAGTATTTT | CSATERGSLDTQYF | many | TRBJ2-3 | TRBD2 | TRBV20-1 | 14
TGTGCCAGCAGCTCTCCCTGGGACAGGGCAGAGACCCAGTACTTC | CASSSPWDRAETQYF | few | TRBJ2-5 | TRBD1 | TRBV7-9 | 15
TGTGCCAGCAGCCCCATGGGCGGAGGTGATTCACCCCTCCACTTT | CASSPMGGGDSPLHF | few | TRBJ1-6 | . | TRBV7-3 | 15
TGTGCCAGCAGACTACAGGGCGACTATGGCTACACCTTC | CASRLQGDYGYTF | few | TRBJ1-2 | . | TRBV6-2/TRBV6-3 | 13
TGTGCCAGCGGCAGTGGACAGACCTACGAGCAGTACTTC | CASGSGQTYEQYF | few | TRBJ2-7 | . | TRBV5-8 | 13
TGTGCCAGCAGCCCGCCGGACAGGCAAGAGACCCAGTACTTC | CASSPPDRQETQYF | few | TRBJ2-5 | TRBD1 | TRBV7-9 | 14
TGTGCCAGCAGTTACTCGGACACTCTTTACAATGAGCAGTTCTTC | CASSYSDTLYNEQFF | . | TRBJ2-1 | . | TRBV6-5 | 15